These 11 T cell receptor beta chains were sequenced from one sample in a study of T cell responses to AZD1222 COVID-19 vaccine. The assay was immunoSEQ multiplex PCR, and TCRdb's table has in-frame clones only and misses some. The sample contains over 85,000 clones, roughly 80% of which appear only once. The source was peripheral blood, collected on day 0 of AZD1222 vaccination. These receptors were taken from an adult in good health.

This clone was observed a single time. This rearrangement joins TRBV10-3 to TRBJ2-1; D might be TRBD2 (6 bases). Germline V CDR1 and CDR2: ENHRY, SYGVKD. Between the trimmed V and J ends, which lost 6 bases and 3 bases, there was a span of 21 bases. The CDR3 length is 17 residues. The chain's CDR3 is CAIRDPSGGRSYNEQFF. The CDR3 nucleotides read TGTGCCATCAGGGACCCTTCTGGGGGGAGAAGCTACAATGAGCAGTTCTTC.

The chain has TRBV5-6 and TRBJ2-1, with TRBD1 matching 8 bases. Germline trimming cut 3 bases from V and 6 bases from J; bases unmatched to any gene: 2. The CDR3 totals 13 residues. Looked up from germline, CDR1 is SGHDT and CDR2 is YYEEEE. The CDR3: CASSSTGGNEQFF. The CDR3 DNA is TGTGCCAGCAGCTCTACAGGGGGCAATGAGCAGTTCTTC.

CDR3 region: CASNPSDSGYGYTF. The DNA for the CDR3 is TGTGCCAGCAACCCGTCGGATTCTGGCTATGGCTACACCTTC. The genes are TRBV6-1 and TRBJ1-2; D is unclear. CDR1 is MNHNS and CDR2 is SASEGT in the germline V gene. The V gene lost 7 bases and the J gene lost 4 bases, with 16 bases spanning the gap. This CDR3 contains 14 residues.

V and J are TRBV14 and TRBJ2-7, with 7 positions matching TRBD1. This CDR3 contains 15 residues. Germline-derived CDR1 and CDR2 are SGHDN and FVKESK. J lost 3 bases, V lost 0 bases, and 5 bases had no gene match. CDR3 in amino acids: CASSQDFGTVYEQYF. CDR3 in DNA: TGTGCCAGCAGCCAAGATTTTGGGACAGTCTACGAGCAGTACTTC.

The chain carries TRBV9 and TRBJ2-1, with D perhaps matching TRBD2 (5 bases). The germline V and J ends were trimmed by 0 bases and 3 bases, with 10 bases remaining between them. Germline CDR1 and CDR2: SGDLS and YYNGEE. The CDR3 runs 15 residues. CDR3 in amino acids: CASSVEATNYNEQFF. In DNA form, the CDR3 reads TGTGCCAGCAGCGTAGAGGCGACTAACTACAATGAGCAGTTCTTC.

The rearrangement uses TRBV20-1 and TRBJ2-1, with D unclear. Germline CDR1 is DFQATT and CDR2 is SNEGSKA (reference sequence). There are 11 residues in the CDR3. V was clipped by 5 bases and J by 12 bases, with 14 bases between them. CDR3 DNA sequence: TGCAGTGCTCCTGGAGTGGGGTTGCAGTTCTTC. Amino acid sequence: CSAPGVGLQFF.

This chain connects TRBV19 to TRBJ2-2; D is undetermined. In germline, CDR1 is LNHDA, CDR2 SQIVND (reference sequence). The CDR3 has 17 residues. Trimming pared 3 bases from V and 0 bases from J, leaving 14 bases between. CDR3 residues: CASSILQKSPNTGELFF. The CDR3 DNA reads TGTGCCAGTAGTATCCTACAAAAGTCGCCGAACACCGGGGAGCTGTTTTTT.

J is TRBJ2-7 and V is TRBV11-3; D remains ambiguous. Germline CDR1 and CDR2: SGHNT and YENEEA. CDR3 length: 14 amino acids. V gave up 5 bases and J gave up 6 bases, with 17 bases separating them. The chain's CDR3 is CASSAKSRTPEQYF. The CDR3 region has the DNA TGTGCCAGCAGCGCCAAGTCCCGGACGCCCGAGCAGTACTTC.

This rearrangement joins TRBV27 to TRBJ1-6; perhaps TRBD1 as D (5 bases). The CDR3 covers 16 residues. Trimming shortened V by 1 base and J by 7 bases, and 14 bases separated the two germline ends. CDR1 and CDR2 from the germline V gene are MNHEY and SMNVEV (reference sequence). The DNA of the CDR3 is TGTGCCAGCAGTTTATGGGGTGATTCAGGGAATTCACCCCTCCACTTT. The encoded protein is CASSLWGDSGNSPLHF.

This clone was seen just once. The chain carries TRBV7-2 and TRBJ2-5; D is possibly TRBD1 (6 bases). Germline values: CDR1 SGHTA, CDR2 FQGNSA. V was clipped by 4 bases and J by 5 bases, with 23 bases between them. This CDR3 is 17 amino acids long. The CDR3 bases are TGTGCCAGCAGCTCTTTCGCTGTACAGGGCCGGGTGGAGACCCAGTACTTC. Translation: CASSSFAVQGRVETQYF.

The CDR3 loop is CASSLRGANTEAFF. CDR3 DNA sequence: TGTGCCAGCAGCTTAAGAGGGGCGAACACTGAAGCTTTCTTT. V is TRBV7-2 and J is TRBJ1-1, with TRBD1 as a possible D gene (5 bases). V lost 2 bases and J lost 1, with 8 bases in between. Germline V gives CDR1 SGHTA, CDR2 FQGNSA. This CDR3 is built from 14 residues.